Given below is one T cell receptor (beta chain) in context. The ends were cut back, 3 bases at V and 7 bases at J, with 12 bases in the middle. CDR1 and CDR2 (germline): MNHNS, SASEGT. This CDR3 has 14 amino acids. This sample is drawn from a study of blood T cell repertoires in COVID-19. Overall study: The samples span acute and convalescent COVID-19 from the United States, Italy and Spain.

Source study methods: How many nucleated cells were present was estimated from reference gene primer amplification. Generated by immunoSEQ multiplex PCR, the TCRdb table keeps only in-frame clones and is missing some. From that table come the V and J calls and clone size; the DNA was used to work out D and trimming. The sample yields 110,000 or so clones, around 85% seen once. The Seattle patients joined while their infection was active and were tracked longitudinally afterward. Source material: peripheral blood. The genes are TRBV6-1 and TRBJ1-4, with unresolved D. The source is a woman in her sixties with COVID-19, enrolled during active disease. CDR3 loop: CASSEENLLEKLFF. The CDR3 DNA follows: TGTGCCAGCAGTGAGGAGAATTTGCTTGAAAAACTGTTTTTT.